The sequence of this T cell receptor beta chain was determined in a study of T cell responses to AZD1222 COVID-19 vaccine listed by TCRdb under 2021. With respect to the entire study: TCR sequencing was performed for fewer than 250 trial participants, of whom approximately 200 were given two doses of AZD1222 and 26 were given two doses of MenACWY control vaccine. Enrollment into the trials was organized by age into subgroups of 18-55, 56-69 and 70-plus years, and those subgroups contained approximately 150, 30 and 60 TCR-sequenced participants, respectively.

The research as a whole found: Vaccine-associated CD4 TCRs spanned the whole spike protein, with dominant responses in regions 160-218 and 743-854. Nearly half of unique spike-specific TCRs reportedly recognized epitopes outside regions mutated in the B.1.351 and B.1.1.7 variants. Participants were mostly white British, with more females than males. The authors suggested clonal diversity may have been underestimated. A significant rise in spike-specific TCR breadth and depth was observed after two AZD1222 doses relative to day 0 and relative to MenACWY recipients. No day 14 peak-response samples were available, so repertoires were characterized only after the peak T cell response. The 56-69-year group was small, and its depth increase did not reach significance, likely because of low power. Conclusions about previously exposed vaccinees are limited, since just five or six AZD1222 recipients were seropositive for SARS-CoV-2 at baseline.

On this clone itself: The specificity of this receptor is unknown. No per-base quality is available; no much larger clone lies one base away.

The time point label for this specimen denotes: about 28 days (+/-7) after the second vaccine dose. AZD1222 recipients given second doses at about 4 weeks or at about 12 weeks were pooled, since spike-specific TCR depth and breadth were not found to differ between the two schedules. The vaccinee samples were drawn from two UK trials, COV001 and COV002, one of which was a single-blind randomized controlled phase 2/3 trial testing AZD1222 (ChAdOx1 nCoV-19) in healthy adults. For TCRbeta chain sequencing, PBMC samples were collected from trial participants at day 0 and at day 28 after the second dose. The CDR3 regions of human TCRbeta chains were analyzed by immunosequencing. In the paper's pipeline: TCRs in the repertoires were compared against a reference library of SARS-CoV-2-specific TCRs that had been generated with the MIRA antigen-specificity platform. Breadth was defined as the fraction of unique TCRs that were SARS-CoV-2-associated. Depth was defined as the fraction of total T cells that were SARS-CoV-2-associated. Each spike-specific TCR was assigned to its reactive spike region and to a CD4 or CD8 class using the MIRA data. Log10-transformed breadth and depth values were compared by one-way ANOVA with Sidak's multiple comparisons tests. In TCRdb, the immuneACCESS table is reduced to in-frame sequences with V and J assigned. These tables do not hold every clone; where another copy was compared, an unresolved V gene accounts for under half, and the others remain unexplained. V and J calls and clone size are given by that table; D and trimming were obtained from the DNA. For this sample there are about 84,000 clones; approximately 88% appear just once. Of the sample, around 10% falls within the top ten clones.

This material consisted of peripheral blood, taken 28 days after the second AZD1222 dose. The source of this sequence is an adult who received the AZD1222 COVID-19 vaccine.

The DNA sequence reads TGTGTCCCGTTGGGGAGTCAGCCCCAGCATTTT. Translated, this is CVPLGSQPQHF. The chain is encoded by TRBV7-9 joined to TRBJ1-5; the D gene remains uncertain. As encoded in the germline V gene (reference sequence), CDR1 is SEHNR while CDR2 is FQNEAQ. The CDR3, cysteine through phenylalanine, is 11 amino acids long. Kept here is only the CDR3 DNA, which spans 33 bases and is read in frame from base 1.